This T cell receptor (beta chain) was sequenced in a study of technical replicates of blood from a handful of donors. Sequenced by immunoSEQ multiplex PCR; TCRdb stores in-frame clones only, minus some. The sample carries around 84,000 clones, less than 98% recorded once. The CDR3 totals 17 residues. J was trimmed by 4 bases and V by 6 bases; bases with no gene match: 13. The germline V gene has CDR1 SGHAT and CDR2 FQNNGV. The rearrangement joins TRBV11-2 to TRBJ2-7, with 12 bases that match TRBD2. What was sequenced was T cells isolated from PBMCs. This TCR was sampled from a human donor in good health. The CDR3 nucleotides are TGTGCCAGCAGATTTAGTCTAGCGGGAGGGATGGCTTACGAGCAGTACTTC. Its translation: CASRFSLAGGMAYEQYF.